This entry features one T cell receptor beta chain sequence. Germline CDR1 ENHRY, CDR2 SYGVKD. Trimming left V 6 bases short and J 2 bases short, with 14 bases between. The CDR3 is made up of 14 amino acids. Only in-frame clones appear in the TCRdb table, and some are missing; sequencing was by immunoSEQ multiplex PCR. Of hundreds of thousands of clones listed, 89% are singletons. The data were taken from a study of blood T cell repertoires in COVID-19. The sequencing input was PBMCs or T cells enriched from blood (not recorded which). This chain links TRBV10-3 with TRBJ2-7; maybe TRBD2 (6 bases). This TCR derives from a woman in her 40s who had recovered from COVID-19. The DNA for the CDR3 is TGTGCCATCAGGCAAACAGGAGGGCCCTACGAGCAGTACTTC. Protein: CAIRQTGGPYEQYF.